This TCR beta chain was recovered during a study of neurological immune-mediated disorders. TCRdb reanalysed the 5' RACE reads using MiXCR and keeps one entry per CDR3 protein. The sample contains 30,000 or so distinct CDR3 sequences, roughly 12% of which appear only once. This clonotype was counted ten times or more. This CDR3 has 14 amino acids. V dropped 4 bases and J dropped 3 bases, with 12 bases sitting between them. Germline-derived CDR1 and CDR2 are LGHDT and YNNKEL (reference sequence). This receptor was obtained from a man aged 60-69 years in good health. The sample comprised PBMCs. The rearrangement joins TRBV3-1 to TRBJ1-2; D gene unclear. The CDR3 sequence is CASSLPGRDYGYTF. For the CDR3, the DNA is TGTGCCAGCAGCCTTCCCGGGAGAGACTATGGCTACACCTTC.